Below, one T cell receptor (beta chain) is given with its context. Its specificity is not known. This CDR3 region has 14 residues. Deletions cut 2 bases from V and 7 bases from J, with 17 bases between. Germline-derived CDR1 and CDR2 are SQVTM and ANQGSEA. Researchers ran the PCR with 60 Vbeta and 13 Jbeta primers. Generated by immunoSEQ multiplex PCR, the TCRdb table keeps only in-frame clones and is missing some. Reported are 100,000 to 150,000 clones; the ten largest clones contain 2.5% to 3%. These data come from a study of cytomegalovirus exposure and HLA in healthy donors. Study conclusions and caveats: As confirmed in vitro, a few CMV-associated chains were specific for CMV antigens. The only immune exposure information that was available was CMV serostatus.

The sequenced material came from PBMCs. The origin of this receptor is a man aged 25-45 years in good health and CMV-seronegative. This chain links TRBV29-1 with TRBJ1-1, with D maybe TRBD1 (6 bases). For the CDR3, the DNA is TGCAGCGTTGAAAGGGGCCGGGGGGCGATTGAAGCTTTCTTT. It is translated as CSVERGRGAIEAFF.